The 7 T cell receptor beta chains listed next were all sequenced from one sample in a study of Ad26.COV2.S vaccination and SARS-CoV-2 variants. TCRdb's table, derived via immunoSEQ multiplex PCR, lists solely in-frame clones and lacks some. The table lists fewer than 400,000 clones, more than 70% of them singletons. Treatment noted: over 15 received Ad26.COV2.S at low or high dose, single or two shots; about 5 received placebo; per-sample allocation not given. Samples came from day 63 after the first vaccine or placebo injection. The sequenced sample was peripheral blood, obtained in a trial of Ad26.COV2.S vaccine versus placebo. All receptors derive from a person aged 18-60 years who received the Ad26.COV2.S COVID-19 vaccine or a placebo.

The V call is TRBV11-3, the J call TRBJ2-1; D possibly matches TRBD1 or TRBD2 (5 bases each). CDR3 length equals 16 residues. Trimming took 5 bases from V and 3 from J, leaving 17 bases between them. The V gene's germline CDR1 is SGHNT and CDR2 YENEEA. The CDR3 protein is CASSLKTGQFYNEQFF. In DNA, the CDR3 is TGTGCCAGCAGCCTTAAGACGGGGCAATTCTACAATGAGCAGTTCTTC.

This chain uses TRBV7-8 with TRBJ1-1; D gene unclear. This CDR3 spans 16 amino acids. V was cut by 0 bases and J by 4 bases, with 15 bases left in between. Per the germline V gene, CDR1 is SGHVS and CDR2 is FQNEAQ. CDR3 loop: CASSLAAGTETTEAFF. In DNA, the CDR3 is TGTGCCAGCAGCTTAGCGGCGGGTACGGAGACCACTGAAGCTTTCTTT.

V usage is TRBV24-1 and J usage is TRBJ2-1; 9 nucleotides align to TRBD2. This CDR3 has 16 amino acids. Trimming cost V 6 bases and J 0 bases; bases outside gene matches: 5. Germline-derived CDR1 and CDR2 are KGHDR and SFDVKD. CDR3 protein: CATSQSGGTSYNEQFF. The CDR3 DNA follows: TGTGCCACCAGTCAAAGCGGGGGGACCTCCTACAATGAGCAGTTCTTC.

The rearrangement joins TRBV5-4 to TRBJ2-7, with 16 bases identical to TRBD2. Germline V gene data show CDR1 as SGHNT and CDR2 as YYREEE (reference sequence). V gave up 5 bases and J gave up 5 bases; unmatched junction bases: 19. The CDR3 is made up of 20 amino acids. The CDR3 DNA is TGTGCCAGCAGACCAGCTCCGGGACTAGCGGGGGGGCCAGGAGAGAACGAGCAGTACTTC. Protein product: CASRPAPGLAGGPGENEQYF.

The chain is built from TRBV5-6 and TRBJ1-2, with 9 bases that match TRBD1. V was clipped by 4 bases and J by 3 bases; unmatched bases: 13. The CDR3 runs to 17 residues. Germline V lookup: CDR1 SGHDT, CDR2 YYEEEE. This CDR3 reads CASSRRGQGKMDYGYTF. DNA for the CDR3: TGTGCCAGCAGCCGTAGGGGACAGGGAAAAATGGACTATGGCTACACCTTC. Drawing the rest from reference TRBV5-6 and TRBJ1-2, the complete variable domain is DAGVTQSPTHLIKTRGQQVTLRCSPKSGHDTVSWYQQALGQGPQFIFQYYEEEERQRGNFPDRFSGHQFPNYSSELNVNALLLGDSALYLCASSRRGQGKMDYGYTFGSGTRLTVV.

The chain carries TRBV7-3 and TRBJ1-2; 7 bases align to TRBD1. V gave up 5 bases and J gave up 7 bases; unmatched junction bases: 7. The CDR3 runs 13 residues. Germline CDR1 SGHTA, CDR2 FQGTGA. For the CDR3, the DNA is TGTGCCAGCAGCCCCTCACAGGGGTTTGGCTACACCTTC. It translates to CASSPSQGFGYTF.

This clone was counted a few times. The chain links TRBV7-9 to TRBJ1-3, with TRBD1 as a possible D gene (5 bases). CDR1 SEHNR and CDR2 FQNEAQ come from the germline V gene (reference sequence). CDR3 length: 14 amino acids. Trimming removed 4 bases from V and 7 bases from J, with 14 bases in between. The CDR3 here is CASSSILGENTIYF. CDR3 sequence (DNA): TGTGCCAGCAGCTCGATCCTGGGGGAGAACACCATATATTTT.